These T cell receptor beta chains were read from a single sample in a study of shared clonotypes between healthy human individuals. Data came from immunoSEQ multiplex PCR; TCRdb stores just in-frame clones and leaves some out. The data show some 2.3 million clones, with 85% to 95% seen just once and under 0.45% held by the top ten. The specimen sequenced was naive CD4+ T cells from PBMCs. All receptors derive from a man aged 18 to 30 in good health. Some clones in this sample may be carry-over from other donors' samples. The CDR3 runs from the conserved cysteine through the conserved F or W. Each record gives: clone size, D gene, J gene, V gene, CDR3 length, CDR3 DNA, CDR3 protein. The D gene is left open where the match is weak. Part of the rows lack a size; the others show once, few, many or a class for expanded clones.

- | - | TRBJ2-6 | TRBV14 | 18 | TGTGCCAGCAGCCCGACGAAGAGCAGGGTACGTGGGGCCAACGTCCTGACTTTC | CASSPTKSRVRGANVLTF
once | - | TRBJ1-1 | TRBV28 | 14 | TGTGCCAGCAGTTTAATCCTAATAGGACAGGAAGCTTTCTTT | CASSLILIGQEAFF
once | - | TRBJ1-6 | TRBV5-6 | 16 | TGTGCCAGCAGCGACTGGGGGGACTCCTATAATTCACCCCTCCACTTT | CASSDWGDSYNSPLHF
- | TRBD2 | TRBJ2-5 | TRBV2 | 16 | TGTGCCAGCCAGGCTGAGCTAGCGGGAGCCGGAGAGACCCAGTACTTC | CASQAELAGAGETQYF
- | - | TRBJ1-5 | TRBV14 | 14 | TGTGCCAGCAGCCAAAACAACAGGGCCCAGCCCCAGCATTTT | CASSQNNRAQPQHF
- | - | TRBJ2-7 | TRBV6-5 | 13 | TGTGCCAGCAGTTACCCGCTAGCTGGCGAGCAGTACTTC | CASSYPLAGEQYF
once | TRBD1 | TRBJ2-6 | TRBV7-9 | 16 | TGTGCCAGCAGCTTAGCAACAGGGGCTGGGGCCAACGTCCTGACTTTC | CASSLATGAGANVLTF
- | - | TRBJ1-2 | TRBV29-1 | 13 | TGCAGCGTCGGGGGAGGATCGTCAGGGGGCTACACCTTC | CSVGGGSSGGYTF
- | - | TRBJ1-5 | TRBV18 | 14 | TGTGCCAGCTCACCATCGGGGTTTTCTCAGCCCCAGCATTTT | CASSPSGFSQPQHF
- | - | TRBJ1-1 | TRBV14 | 17 | TGTGCCAGCAGCCCGCAAGTAACAGGGATCCTGAACACTGAAGCTTTCTTT | CASSPQVTGILNTEAFF
- | - | TRBJ2-7 | TRBV10-3 | 17 | TGTGCCATCAGTGTCCCCTCTCCGGGGCAGGGGTTCTACGAGCAGTACTTC | CAISVPSPGQGFYEQYF
- | - | TRBJ1-2 | TRBV10-3 | 14 | TGTGCCATCAGTGAGTCGCCAGACGGTAATGGCTACACCTTC | CAISESPDGNGYTF
- | TRBD1 | TRBJ2-3 | TRBV7-6 | 16 | TGTGCCAGCAGCCATCGGACAGGGGGGGTCACAGATACGCAGTATTTT | CASSHRTGGVTDTQYF
- | - | TRBJ1-1 | TRBV29-1 | 13 | TGCAGCGTTGATCAGGGCAGGAGCACTGAAGCTTTCTTT | CSVDQGRSTEAFF
- | - | TRBJ2-5 | TRBV4-1 | 13 | TGCGCCAGCAGCCCCCGGGAGCAAGAGACCCAGTACTTC | CASSPREQETQYF
- | TRBD2 | TRBJ2-7 | TRBV10-3 | 14 | TGTGCCATCAGTGAGGAGCGGGACTCCTACGAGCAGTACTTC | CAISEERDSYEQYF
- | - | TRBJ1-2 | TRBV5-1 | 15 | TGCGCCAGCAGCTTGTCCCTTATGGGGGGGACTGGCTACACCTTC | CASSLSLMGGTGYTF
- | - | TRBJ1-3 | TRBV6-1 | 12 | TGTGCCAGCAGTGAAGACCCCTACACCATATATTTT | CASSEDPYTIYF
- | TRBD2 | TRBJ2-1 | TRBV7-2 | 14 | TGTGCCAGCAGCCTCTTAGCGGGGGACAATGAGCAGTTCTTC | CASSLLAGDNEQFF
- | TRBD2 | TRBJ2-1 | TRBV9 | 15 | TGTGCCAGCAGCCTTAGCGGGACTGGCTACAATGAGCAGTTCTTC | CASSLSGTGYNEQFF
- | TRBD2 | TRBJ2-5 | TRBV18 | 16 | TGTGCCAGCTCACCACCCCCTAGCGGGGGACAAGAGACCCAGTACTTC | CASSPPPSGGQETQYF
- | - | TRBJ2-7 | TRBV5-8 | 13 | TGTGCCAGCAGCCAACGAGACCGCTACGAGCAGTACTTC | CASSQRDRYEQYF
- | TRBD1 | TRBJ2-7 | TRBV6-1 | 15 | TGTGCCAGCAGAGAGGGACAGGGGCCCTCCTACGAGCAGTACTTC | CASREGQGPSYEQYF
- | - | TRBJ2-2 | TRBV28 | 13 | TGTGCCAGCAGTGTCAGACGGGGCGGGGAGCTGTTTTTT | CASSVRRGGELFF
- | - | TRBJ1-3 | TRBV7-6 | 16 | TGTGCCAGCAGCTTACAGGGCTACGACTCTGGAAACACCATATATTTT | CASSLQGYDSGNTIYF
- | - | TRBJ2-1 | TRBV5-6 | 11 | TGTGCCAGCAGTAATGCGGGTGAGCAGTTCTTC | CASSNAGEQFF
- | - | TRBJ1-6 | TRBV5-6 | 14 | TGTGCCAGCTCGAAGACAGGCAATAATTCACCCCTCCACTTT | CASSKTGNNSPLHF
- | TRBD1 | TRBJ1-2 | TRBV19 | 14 | TGTGCCAGTAGTTACGGGACAGGGGACTATGGCTACACCTTC | CASSYGTGDYGYTF
- | - | TRBJ2-4 | TRBV7-2 | 13 | TGTGCCAGCAGCTTAGACACGGTTAACATTCAGTACTTC | CASSLDTVNIQYF
- | - | TRBJ2-3 | TRBV29-1 | 13 | TGCAGCGTTGATCTCGGGAGTTCAGATACGCAGTATTTT | CSVDLGSSDTQYF
- | - | TRBJ1-2 | TRBV6-5 | 15 | TGTGCCAGCACCCTGGACGGGAGTCGTAACTATGGCTACACCTTC | CASTLDGSRNYGYTF
- | TRBD2 | TRBJ2-1 | TRBV2 | 14 | TGTGCCAGCGATAGCGGGAGGTCGGGGAATGAGCAGTTCTTC | CASDSGRSGNEQFF
- | - | TRBJ1-1 | TRBV25-1 | 16 | TGTGCCAGCAGTGAAGGGGCGCGCACAGGCTACACTGAAGCTTTCTTT | CASSEGARTGYTEAFF
- | - | TRBJ2-1 | TRBV28 | 13 | TGTGCCAGCAGGGCCCCGGGATACAATGAGCAGTTCTTC | CASRAPGYNEQFF